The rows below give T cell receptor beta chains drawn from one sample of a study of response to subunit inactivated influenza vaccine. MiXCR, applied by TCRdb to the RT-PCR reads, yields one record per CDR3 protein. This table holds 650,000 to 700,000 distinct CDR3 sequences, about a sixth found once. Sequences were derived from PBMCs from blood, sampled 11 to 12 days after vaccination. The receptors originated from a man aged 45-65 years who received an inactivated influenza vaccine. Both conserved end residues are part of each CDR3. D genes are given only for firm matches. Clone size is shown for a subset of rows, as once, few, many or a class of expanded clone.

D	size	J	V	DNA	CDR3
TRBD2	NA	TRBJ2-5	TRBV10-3	TGTGCCATCAGTGAGTCGTTAGCGGGGGGCCAAGAGACCCAGTACTTC	CAISESLAGGQETQYF
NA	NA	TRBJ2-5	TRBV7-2	TGTGCCAGCAGCTTGATTTTTCAAGAGACCCAGTACTTC	CASSLIFQETQYF
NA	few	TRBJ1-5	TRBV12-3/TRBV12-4	TGTGCCAGCAGTCCCGGCGGGGGTCACAATCAGCCCCAGCATTTT	CASSPGGGHNQPQHF
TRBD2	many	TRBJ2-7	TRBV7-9	TGTGCCAGCAGCTCCGTTAGCGGGAGCGACGAGCAGTACTTC	CASSSVSGSDEQYF
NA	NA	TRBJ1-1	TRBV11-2	TGTGCCAGCAGTTTTGAGGGCCTGAAGAACACTGAAGCTTTCTTT	CASSFEGLKNTEAFF
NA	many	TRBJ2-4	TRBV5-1	TGCGCCAGCAGCTTGTCGACAGGCGAAAACATTCAGTACTTC	CASSLSTGENIQYF
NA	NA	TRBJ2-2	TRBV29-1	TGCAGCGTTGAAGAATGGGAGAGGACCGGGGAGCTGTTTTTT	CSVEEWERTGELFF
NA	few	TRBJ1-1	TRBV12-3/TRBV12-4	TGTGCCAGCAGCATACTCGAGAACACTGAAGCTTTCTTT	CASSILENTEAFF
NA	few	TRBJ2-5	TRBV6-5	TGTGCCAGCAGTTACCTACTAGGACAAGAGACCCAGTACTTC	CASSYLLGQETQYF
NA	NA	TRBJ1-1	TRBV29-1	TGCAGCGTGGAAGGCGGGCCCATGAACACTGAAGCTTTCTTT	CSVEGGPMNTEAFF
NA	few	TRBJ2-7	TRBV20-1	TGCAGTGCTCCTCGGAGCAACTACGAGCAGTACTTC	CSAPRSNYEQYF
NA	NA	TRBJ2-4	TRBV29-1	TGCAGCGCCTCCGTGGAGTTCCCCAAAAACATTCAGTACTTC	CSASVEFPKNIQYF
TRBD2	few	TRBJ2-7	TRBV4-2	TGTGCCAGCAGCCTCCCGCTGCGCGGGAGGGGGAACGAGCAGTACTTC	CASSLPLRGRGNEQYF
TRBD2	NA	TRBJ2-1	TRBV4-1	TGCGCCAGCAGCCAAAGGGGACTAGCGGGCTCCTACAATGAGCAGTTCTTC	CASSQRGLAGSYNEQFF
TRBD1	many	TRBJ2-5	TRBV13	TGTGCCAGCAGCAGGGACAGGGGGCTCGGAGAGACCCAGTACTTC	CASSRDRGLGETQYF
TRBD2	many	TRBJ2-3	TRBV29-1	TGCAGCCAGCGGGAGGGGTCAGATACGCAGTATTTT	CSQREGSDTQYF